Reported below is one T cell receptor (beta chain). This clone's antigen is unknown. Qualities for individual bases were not recorded, and no much larger clone is one base off. Enrolling through a virtual design, the prospective study's participants ranged in age from roughly 18 to 100 years and lived across 20 to 25 United States geographic areas. In the prospective study, participants were assigned to cohorts based on the clinical history participants reported in a screening survey and a study questionnaire. ImmuneRACE Cohort 3 recovered participants were defined by two consecutive negative NP/OP PCR tests, healthcare professional clearance, or symptom resolution. In the prospective study, mobile phlebotomists collected whole blood, serum and a nasopharyngeal or oropharyngeal swab from each participant. Over an approximately 2-month period, participants in the prospective study had the option of providing additional blood draws and questionnaires. Before DNA extraction, blood samples from the prospective study were shipped at room temperature or frozen.

The sample belongs to a study of blood T cell repertoires in COVID-19 (dated by TCRdb to 2020 to 2022). About the full investigation: Samples covering the acute and convalescent phases of COVID-19 were provided by collaborators in the United States, Italy and Spain. The material from the prospective study consisted of cDNA or gDNA derived from T cells, B-cell-depleted T cells, or PBMCs. The dataset comprised deeply sampled blood TCRbeta repertoires from subjects exposed to, actively infected with, or recovered from COVID-19. The repertoires were made available in a free public database intended to serve as a resource for research on the immune response to SARS-CoV-2. Samples were obtained from the ongoing ImmuneRACE study (first 160 participants) and from 1,254 subjects provided by 6 global collaborators. Nearly every sample came with metadata listing a de-identified subject ID, COVID-19 status, age in years and sex. Where available, HLA class I and class II types were obtained from metadata supplied by the sample provider rather than from assay-based typing.

CDR1 MDHEN and CDR2 SYDVKM are derived from the germline V gene. The CDR3, from cysteine to phenylalanine, totals 13 residues. The only DNA kept is the CDR3, 39 bases in frame from the first base. The germline ends are 21 bases apart after V is trimmed by 10 bases and J by 9 bases. General conclusions and limits of the study: How much clinical and demographic metadata was included differed by source and by participant, and the metadata was provided uncurated.

The immunoSEQ Assay, a bias-controlled multiplex PCR, was used to amplify TCRbeta CDR3 regions from genomic DNA. Concerning the study's data processing: Nucleated cell counts per sample were estimated from amplification of reference gene primers within the assay. Sequence reads were collapsed and filtered to measure the absolute abundance of every unique TCRbeta CDR3 rearrangement. For each sample, productive Simpson clonality was calculated as the square root of Simpson's diversity index over productive rearrangements. Sourced from immuneACCESS, this table was stored by TCRdb with only in-frame sequences that have V and J called. A share of the clones is absent; for the studies checked, an unresolved V gene accounts for under half, and the remainder has no known explanation. Clone size and V and J calls were adopted from that table, with D and trimming inferred from the DNA. The sample records some 300,000 clones, more than 85% of which are singletons. The ten largest clones capture more than 0.9% of the sample.

The sample taken for sequencing was PBMCs or T cells enriched from blood (not recorded which). This sequence uses TRBV28 and TRBJ1-1; TRBD1 is possibly the D segment (5 matching bases). The clonotype was recovered from a woman in her twenties or thirties who had recovered from COVID-19. The CDR3 is CATRTPASSKAFF. At the DNA level, the sequence is TGTGCCACCAGGACACCTGCGAGCTCTAAAGCTTTCTTT.